Listed here are 2 T cell receptor beta chains from one sample, sequenced in a study of a mutant IDH1 vaccine in newly diagnosed glioma. Profiling relied on immunoSEQ multiplex PCR, and the TCRdb table lists in-frame clones only, not all of them. The table has roughly 120,000 clones, about four fifths seen once. These receptors have no identified antigens. The time point was: week 11, during vaccination. Topical imiquimod was applied with each vaccine dose, which held 300 ug of mutant IDH1 20-mer peptide. The specimen was PBMCs, collected from a glioma patient whose treatment included an IDH1 peptide vaccine. The source is a man aged 40-49 years with glioma.

This clone occurred a few times. This chain connects TRBV6-1 to TRBJ2-2, with 8 bases identical to TRBD2. The length of the CDR3 is 15 residues. The germline gives CDR1 MNHNS, CDR2 SASEGT. Unmatched junction bases numbered 7, after V lost 3 bases and J lost 7 bases. The CDR3 reads CASSEDSGGSGELFF. CDR3 sequence (DNA): TGTGCCAGCAGTGAGGATTCGGGAGGGAGCGGGGAGCTGTTTTTT.

The V and J genes are TRBV27 and TRBJ2-7; D remains unclear. Trimming removed 10 bases at V and 0 bases at J, with 10 bases between. The CDR3 is made up of 12 amino acids. Looked up from germline, CDR1 is MNHEY and CDR2 is SMNVEV (reference sequence). The CDR3 DNA is TGTGCCACCTTGGGGTTCTCCTACGAGCAGTACTTC. Translation gives CATLGFSYEQYF.